Listed here are 21 T cell receptor beta chains from one sample, sequenced in a study of blood T cell repertoires in COVID-19. The method was immunoSEQ multiplex PCR; TCRdb's version includes in-frame clones alone and lacks a portion of them. The data contain about 48,000 clones, about 83% of them seen just once; the ten biggest clones take up 5% to 7%. Sequenced sample: peripheral blood. Source of these receptors: a woman aged 55-70 years with acute or convalescent COVID-19.

The chain recombines TRBV7-3 with TRBJ2-3; 11 bases map to TRBD1. The germline gives CDR1 SGHTA, CDR2 FQGTGA. V lost 5 bases to trimming and J lost 5 bases; unmatched junction nucleotides: 6. The CDR3 totals 15 residues. The CDR3 reads CASSGTGGTQDTQYF. The CDR3 DNA is TGTGCCAGCAGCGGGACAGGGGGAACCCAAGATACGCAGTATTTT. Full variable domain (missing parts from reference TRBV7-3 and TRBJ2-3): GAGVSQTPSNKVTEKGKYVELRCDPISGHTALYWYRQSLGQGPEFLIYFQGTGAADDSGLPNDRFFAVRPEGSVSTLKIQRTERGDSAVYLCASSGTGGTQDTQYFGPGTRLTVL.

The genes are TRBV2 and TRBJ2-7, with 12 bases that match TRBD2. Per germline, CDR1 SNHLY and CDR2 FYNNEI. This CDR3 contains 15 residues. After removal of 2 bases from V and 4 bases from J, the junction contained 3 bases not matched to a gene. The CDR3 nucleotides read TGTGCCAGCAGTGAACTAGCGGGGGGGCCGTACGAGCAGTACTTC. Translated, it gives CASSELAGGPYEQYF.

The chain has TRBV5-4 and TRBJ2-1, with D possibly being TRBD2 (5 bases). There are 15 residues in the CDR3. The V end was cut by 1 base, the J end by 5 bases, with 13 bases between. Germline-derived CDR1 and CDR2 are SGHNT and YYREEE (reference sequence). This CDR3 is CASSLKADFNNEQFF. The CDR3 region has the DNA TGTGCCAGCAGCTTGAAAGCGGATTTCAACAATGAGCAGTTCTTC. Supplemented by reference TRBV5-4 and TRBJ2-1, the full variable domain reads ETGVTQSPTHLIKTRGQQVTLRCSSQSGHNTVSWYQQALGQGPQFIFQYYREEENGRGNFPPRFSGLQFPNYSSELNVNALELDDSALYLCASSLKADFNNEQFFGPGTRLTVL.

The chain combines TRBV12-3 or TRBV12-4 with TRBJ2-7, with D possibly matching TRBD2 (6 bases). The V end lost 4 bases, the J end lost 2 bases, and 9 bases lay between the germline ends. The CDR3 loop spans 13 amino acids. The DNA of the CDR3 is TGTGCCAGCAGTTGGGGACTTACCTACGAGCAGTACTTC. Translated: CASSWGLTYEQYF.

The chain carries TRBV4-2 and TRBJ2-3; 10 bases agree with TRBD2. V lost 4 bases and J lost 1; bases outside the gene matches: 5. The germline CDR1 and CDR2 sequences are LGHNA and YNFKEQ. The CDR3 contains 16 residues. The CDR3 sequence: CASSPGTSVGTDTQYF. The DNA of the CDR3 is TGTGCCAGCAGCCCAGGGACTAGCGTCGGCACAGATACGCAGTATTTT.

The chain employs TRBV3-1 (or the pseudogene TRBV3-2) and TRBJ2-1, with TRBD1 matching 10 bases. V lost 2 bases to trimming and J lost 10 bases; unmatched junction nucleotides: 2. The CDR3 spans 13 residues. CDR1 is LGHDT, CDR2 YNNKEL, per germline (reference sequence). The CDR3 coding sequence is TGTGCCAGCAGCCAATCGACAGGGGGCGAGCAGTTCTTC. This gives the protein CASSQSTGGEQFF.

The V and J genes are TRBV5-6 and TRBJ1-6; D not resolved. Germline CDR1 and CDR2: SGHDT and YYEEEE. V lost 6 bases and J 0 bases, leaving 13 bases between the germline ends. This CDR3 has 16 residues. The CDR3 loop is CASTKIESSYNSPLHF. The CDR3 nucleotides read TGTGCCAGCACTAAGATAGAGAGCTCCTATAATTCACCCCTCCACTTT.

The V call is TRBV19, the J call TRBJ1-5, with 11 positions matching TRBD1. The germline CDR1 and CDR2 sequences are LNHDA and SQIVND (reference sequence). The CDR3 has 16 residues. With 3 bases clipped from V and 4 bases from J, the junction kept 5 bases outside the gene matches. The chain's CDR3 is CASSMGTGGGNQPQHF. In nucleotides, the CDR3 is TGTGCCAGTAGTATGGGGACAGGGGGAGGGAATCAGCCCCAGCATTTT.

In its sample, this clone was seen once. The chain links TRBV7-9 to TRBJ2-5; maybe TRBD2 (6 bases). Germline V lookup: CDR1 SEHNR, CDR2 FQNEAQ (reference sequence). Deletions cut 2 bases from V and 2 bases from J, with 15 bases between. This CDR3 has 16 residues. The CDR3 nucleotides are TGTGCCAGCAGCTTATTTGGGGGAGGCAAGCAAGAGACCCAGTACTTC. Translated, it gives CASSLFGGGKQETQYF.

V gene TRBV4-2 combines with J gene TRBJ1-2, with TRBD1 as a possible D gene (5 bases). Deletions cut 0 bases from V and 0 bases from J, with 17 bases between. Germline V gives CDR1 LGHNA, CDR2 YNFKEQ. The CDR3 sequence is 18 residues long. The chain's CDR3 is CASSQDPPFTGANYGYTF. CDR3 bases: TGTGCCAGCAGCCAAGACCCACCTTTCACAGGAGCTAACTATGGCTACACCTTC.

This chain connects TRBV9 to TRBJ2-5; 9 bases agree with TRBD2. Germline CDR1 SGDLS, CDR2 YYNGEE. The CDR3 runs to 16 residues. The V segment lost 4 bases and the J segment 1 base; nucleotides outside the gene matches: 8. In nucleotides, the CDR3 is TGTGCCAGCAGCTTCGCTAGCGGGACTTCCCAAGAGACCCAGTACTTC. It encodes CASSFASGTSQETQYF.

The chain joins TRBV5-1 to TRBJ1-4; possible D gene TRBD1, 5 bases. Trimming left V 3 bases short and J 1 base short, with 7 bases between. The CDR3 totals 14 residues. Germline V gene data show CDR1 as SGHRS and CDR2 as YFSETQ. CDR3 sequence reads: CASSSDRTNEKLFF. As DNA, the CDR3 is TGCGCCAGCAGCTCCGACAGAACTAATGAAAAACTGTTTTTT.

This chain links TRBV7-2 with TRBJ2-2, with D unresolved. Trimming pared 5 bases from V and 5 bases from J, leaving 15 bases between. Germline V gene lookup returns CDR1 SGHTA and CDR2 FQGNSA. The CDR3 is made up of 15 amino acids. The CDR3 DNA reads as TGTGCCAGCAGCGTCGTGGTAGCAGCTACCGGGGAGCTGTTTTTT. Protein: CASSVVVAATGELFF.

The chain couples TRBV6-2 or TRBV6-3 to TRBJ1-1, with TRBD1 as a possible D gene (5 bases). The CDR3 is 13 residues long. Trimming took 5 bases from V and 1 from J, leaving 8 bases between them. CDR1 MNHEY and CDR2 SVGEGT come from the germline V gene. The chain's CDR3 is CASSRDRNTEAFF. CDR3 bases: TGTGCCAGCAGTCGCGACAGGAACACTGAAGCTTTCTTT.

This chain links TRBV5-1 with TRBJ2-7, with 9 bases lining up with TRBD1. Per germline, CDR1 SGHRS and CDR2 YFSETQ. The CDR3 sequence is 14 residues long. V was pared by 6 bases and J by 3 bases, with 7 bases of the junction left unmatched. CDR3 DNA: TGCGCCAGCACTCCGGAGGACAGGGGCTACGAGCAGTACTTC. Translating it yields CASTPEDRGYEQYF.

The chain uses TRBV6-5 and TRBJ2-7, with TRBD2 identical over 8 bases. Germline values: CDR1 MNHEY, CDR2 SVGAGI. The CDR3 consists of 12 residues. V shed 6 bases and J 8 bases; nucleotides not matched to a gene: 6. The CDR3 DNA sequence: TGTGCCAGCAGGGTTACGGGAGGGCAGCAGTACTTC. This encodes CASRVTGGQQYF.

J is TRBJ1-5 and V is TRBV7-9; perhaps TRBD1 as D (6 bases). Germline CDR1 reads SEHNR; CDR2 reads FQNEAQ (reference sequence). This CDR3 is built from 14 residues. The ends were cut back, 3 bases at V and 6 bases at J, with 12 bases in the middle. In DNA, the CDR3 is TGTGCCAGCAGCTTCCTGGACAGTACTCAGCCCCAGCATTTT. It specifies CASSFLDSTQPQHF.

The chain has TRBV29-1 and TRBJ2-5, with 13 nucleotides matching TRBD2. CDR1 SQVTM and CDR2 ANQGSEA come from the germline V gene. The CDR3 sequence is 15 residues long. The V gene end was trimmed by 4 bases and the J gene end by 5 bases; junction bases not matched to a gene: 7. This chain's CDR3 is CSVGGLAGVRETQYF. The CDR3 DNA is TGCAGCGTTGGCGGACTAGCGGGAGTTCGGGAGACCCAGTACTTC.

The V and J genes are TRBV11-3 and TRBJ2-3; 11 nucleotides align to TRBD1. Germline V lookup: CDR1 SGHNT, CDR2 YENEEA. V lost 5 bases to trimming and J lost 11 bases; unmatched junction nucleotides: 3. The CDR3 is made up of 12 amino acids. The CDR3 sequence: CASSGGTGGQYF. The CDR3 coding sequence is TGTGCCAGCAGCGGCGGGACAGGGGGGCAGTATTTT.

This chain uses TRBV2 with TRBJ1-2; 9 nucleotides match TRBD1. The germline CDR1 and CDR2 sequences are SNHLY and FYNNEI. The CDR3 runs to 14 residues. The V segment lost 3 bases and the J segment 6 bases; nucleotides outside the gene matches: 5. DNA for the CDR3: TGTGCCAGCAGTGATTTGGACAGGGGTGATGGCTACACCTTC. This translates into CASSDLDRGDGYTF.

This chain uses TRBV3-1 (or the pseudogene TRBV3-2) with TRBJ2-1, with 14 bases that match TRBD2. V was pared by 0 bases and J by 7 bases, with 2 bases of the junction left unmatched. Germline assignment: CDR1 LGHDT and CDR2 YNNKEL (reference sequence). There are 16 residues in the CDR3. The CDR3 DNA reads as TGTGCCAGCAGCCAAGATAGGACTAGCGGGAGGAATGAGCAGTTCTTC. Encoded protein: CASSQDRTSGRNEQFF.